This note documents a single T cell receptor beta chain sequence. No antigen is known for it. These data are taken from a study of T cell responses to AZD1222 COVID-19 vaccine. Study details: Second doses at about 4 or about 12 weeks were pooled. Study conclusions and caveats: Only five or six AZD1222 recipients were seropositive at baseline. Mostly white British, mostly female donors; authors suggested clonal diversity may be underestimated.

Clones were read by immunoSEQ multiplex PCR, and TCRdb kept only the in-frame ones, dropping some. Of about 120,000 clones in the sample, about 91% were seen once. The V end was cut by 2 bases, the J end by 5 bases, with 9 bases between. Germline-derived CDR1 and CDR2 are LNHDA and SQIVND (reference sequence). CDR3 size: 13 residues. This chain connects TRBV19 to TRBJ1-1, with D unclear. The receptor was isolated from an adult in good health. The sequences come from peripheral blood, collected on day 0 of AZD1222 vaccination. This CDR3 reads CASSIRMGTEAFF. The CDR3 bases are TGTGCCAGTAGTATAAGGATGGGTACTGAAGCTTTCTTT.